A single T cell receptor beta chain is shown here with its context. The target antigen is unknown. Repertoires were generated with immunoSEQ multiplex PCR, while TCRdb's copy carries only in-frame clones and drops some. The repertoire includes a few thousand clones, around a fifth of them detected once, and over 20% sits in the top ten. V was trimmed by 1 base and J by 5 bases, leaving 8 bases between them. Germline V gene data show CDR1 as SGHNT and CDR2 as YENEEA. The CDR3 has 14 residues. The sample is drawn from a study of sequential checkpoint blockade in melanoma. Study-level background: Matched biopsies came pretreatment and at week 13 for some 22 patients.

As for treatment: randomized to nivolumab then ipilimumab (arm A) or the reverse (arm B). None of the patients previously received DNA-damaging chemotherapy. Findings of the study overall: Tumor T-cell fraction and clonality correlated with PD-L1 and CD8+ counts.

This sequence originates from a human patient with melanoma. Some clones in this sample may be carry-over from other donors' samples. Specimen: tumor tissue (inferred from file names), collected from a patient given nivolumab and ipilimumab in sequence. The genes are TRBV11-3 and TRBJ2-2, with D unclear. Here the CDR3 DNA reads TGTGCCAGCAGCTTAGTTGGGTTAACCGGGGAGCTGTTTTTT. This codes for CASSLVGLTGELFF.